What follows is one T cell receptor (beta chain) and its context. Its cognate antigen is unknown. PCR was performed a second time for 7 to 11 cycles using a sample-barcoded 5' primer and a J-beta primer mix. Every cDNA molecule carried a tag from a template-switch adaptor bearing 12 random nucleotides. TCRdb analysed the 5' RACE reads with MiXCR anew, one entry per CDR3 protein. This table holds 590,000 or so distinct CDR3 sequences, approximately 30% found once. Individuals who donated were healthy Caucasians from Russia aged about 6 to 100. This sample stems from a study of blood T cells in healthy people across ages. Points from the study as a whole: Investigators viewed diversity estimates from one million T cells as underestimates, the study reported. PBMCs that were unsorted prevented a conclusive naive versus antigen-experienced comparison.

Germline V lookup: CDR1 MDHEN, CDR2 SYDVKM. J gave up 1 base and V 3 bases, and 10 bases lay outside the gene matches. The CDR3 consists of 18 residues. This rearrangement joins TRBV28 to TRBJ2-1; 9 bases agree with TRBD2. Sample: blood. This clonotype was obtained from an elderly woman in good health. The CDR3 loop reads CASSLMSGGGASYNEQFF. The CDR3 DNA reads TGTGCCAGCAGTTTGATGTCAGGCGGGGGGGCTTCCTACAATGAGCAGTTCTTC.